The clone carrying this TCR beta chain is a singleton in its sample. These data come from a study of cytomegalovirus exposure and HLA in healthy donors. This CDR3 contains 18 residues. Germline CDR1 is KGHSH and CDR2 is LQKENI. The ends were cut back, 4 bases at V and 1 base at J, with 20 bases in the middle. Profiled with immunoSEQ multiplex PCR; TCRdb holds only in-frame clones, not every one. Among 150,000 to 200,000 clones, about 80% were seen once, and the ten largest hold over 5.5%. This TCR was recovered from a man younger than 35 in good health and CMV-seropositive. This chain connects TRBV18 to TRBJ2-4, with D possibly TRBD1 on 6 matching bases. The sample consisted of PBMCs. The CDR3 loop reads CASSQLGRGDRAKNIQYF. The CDR3, as DNA: TGTGCCAGCTCACAATTGGGGAGAGGTGACAGGGCCAAAAACATTCAGTACTTC.